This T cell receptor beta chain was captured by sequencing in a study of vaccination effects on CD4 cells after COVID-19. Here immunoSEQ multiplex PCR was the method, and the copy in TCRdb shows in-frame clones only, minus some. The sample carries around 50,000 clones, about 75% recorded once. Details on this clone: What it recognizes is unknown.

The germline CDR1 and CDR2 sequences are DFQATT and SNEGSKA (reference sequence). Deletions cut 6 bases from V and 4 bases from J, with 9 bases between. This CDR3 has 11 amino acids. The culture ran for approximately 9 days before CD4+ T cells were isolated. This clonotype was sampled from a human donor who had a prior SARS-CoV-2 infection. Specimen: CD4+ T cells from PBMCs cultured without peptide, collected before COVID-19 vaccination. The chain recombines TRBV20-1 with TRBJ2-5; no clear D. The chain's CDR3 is CSARLGETQYF. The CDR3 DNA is TGCAGTGCCAGACTGGGAGAGACCCAGTACTTC.